The 30 T cell receptor beta chains given below trace back to one sample, sequenced in a study of prognosis after radiotherapy for stage I lung cancer. Amplicons of TCR beta CDR3 were generated from genomic DNA by two-round multiplex PCR. Round-one PCR had primers specific to each TRBV and TRBJ gene. A single record per CDR3 protein comes from TCRdb applying MiXCR to the multiplex PCR reads. The data contain about 14,000 distinct CDR3 sequences, 55% to 70% of them singletons. The sample in question was PBMCs, obtained before or after stereotactic body radiation therapy (not recorded which). These receptors were collected from a donor aged 50 or older with non-small cell lung cancer.

About this clonotype itself: One base separates it from a far larger clone, so it is likely a read error. The V call is TRBV9, the J call TRBJ2-5; 13 bases are shared with TRBD2. The J call is uncertain, as TRBJ2-1 better fits the DNA end. Per the germline V gene, CDR1 is SGDLS and CDR2 is YYNGEE. This CDR3 spans 16 amino acids. CDR3 DNA: TGTGCCAGCAGAGTAGCAGGACTAGCGGGAGTTGGTGAGCAGTTCTTC. This sequence encodes CASRVAGLAGVGEQFF.

The V and J genes are TRBV6-2 or TRBV6-3 and TRBJ1-3, with D perhaps TRBD1 (6 bases). The V end lost 5 bases, the J end lost 0 bases, and 14 bases lay between the germline ends. The CDR3 covers 16 residues. Per the germline V gene, CDR1 is MNHEY and CDR2 is SVGEGT. CDR3 region: CASSEGGISSGNTIYF. DNA for the CDR3: TGTGCCAGCAGTGAGGGGGGAATAAGCTCTGGAAACACCATATATTTT.

CDR3 protein: CSASQNEQFF. For the CDR3, the DNA is TGCAGTGCTAGTCAGAATGAGCAGTTCTTC. This chain connects TRBV20-1 to TRBJ2-1; D is uncertain. From germline, CDR1 is DFQATT and CDR2 SNEGSKA (reference sequence). The CDR3 contains 10 residues. V was shortened by 3 bases and J by 7 bases, with 4 bases between the two germline ends.

This clonotype was recorded a few times. The chain couples TRBV6-2 or TRBV6-3 to TRBJ1-1; D is unclear. The CDR3 runs 16 residues. Per the germline V gene, CDR1 is MNHEY and CDR2 is SVGEGT. Trimming stripped 0 bases from V and 4 bases from J, with 15 bases between. The CDR3 nucleotides read TGTGCCAGCAGTTACTCAATCCGTAGCTGGGGCACTGAAGCTTTCTTT. Translation gives CASSYSIRSWGTEAFF.

Concerning this clonotype: Relative to the germline gene, one junction end is altered; a read error may explain this. The V gene is TRBV28, the J gene TRBJ1-1, with D possibly matching TRBD1 (6 bases). The CDR3 length is 13 residues. From germline, CDR1 is MDHEN and CDR2 SYDVKM. CDR3 loop: CASRQAGAASKEF. Here the CDR3 DNA reads TGTGCCAGCAGACAAGCAGGGGCCGCCTCCAAGGAATTT.

This clonotype was counted ten times or more. The chain joins TRBV4-1 to TRBJ2-5, with D unclear. This CDR3 has 15 residues. Looked up from germline, CDR1 is MGHRA and CDR2 is YSYEKL. The germline V and J ends were trimmed by 0 bases and 0 bases, with 8 bases remaining between them. The DNA for the CDR3 is TGCGCCAGCAGCCAAGATCGCCACCACCAAGAGACCCAGTACTTC. It yields the protein CASSQDRHHQETQYF.

As to this clonotype: The junction shows a germline mismatch at one end, possibly a read error. The chain combines TRBV9 with TRBJ2-1, with D perhaps matching TRBD2 (5 bases). CDR3 length: 15 residues. Germline V lookup: CDR1 SGDLS, CDR2 YYNGEE. The CDR3 region is CASNVEGLVYNEQFF. CDR3 in DNA: TGTGCCAGCAACGTAGAGGGTTTGGTATACAATGAGCAGTTCTTC. The entire variable domain, with the rest obtained from reference TRBV9 and TRBJ2-1, is as follows: DSGVTQTPKHLITATGQRVTLRCSPRSGDLSVYWYQQSLDQGLQFLIQYYNGEERAKGNILERFSAQQFPDLHSELNLSSLELGDSALYFCASNVEGLVYNEQFFGPGTRLTVL.

This clonotype was recorded at least ten times. Likely a read error: the CDR3 ends without its conserved phenylalanine or tryptophan. The chain combines TRBV4-1 with TRBJ2-1, with 8 bases aligning to TRBD2. The J segment lost 4 bases and the V segment lost 4 bases, leaving 9 bases of the junction unmatched. CDR1 and CDR2 from the germline V gene are MGHRA and YSYEKL. The CDR3 length is 16 residues. The CDR3 sequence: CASSLTSESPYNEQFL. The CDR3 nucleotides are TGCGCCAGCAGCCTGACTAGCGAGAGTCCTTACAATGAGCAGTTCCTC.

The chain has TRBV4-1 and TRBJ1-4, with D maybe TRBD1 (5 bases). V was pared by 1 base and J by 5 bases, with 14 bases between. Germline CDR1 and CDR2: MGHRA and YSYEKL. The CDR3 is 16 amino acids. The CDR3 nucleotides are TGCGCCAGCAGCCAAGGTTACCAGGGCAGAAATGAAAAACTGTTTTTT. This codes for CASSQGYQGRNEKLFF.

Relative to its sample, this clonotype is medium-sized (0.01 to 0.1%). The chain carries TRBV5-1 and TRBJ2-7, with D maybe TRBD2 (5 bases). CDR1 and CDR2 from the germline V gene are SGHRS and YFSETQ. The CDR3 loop spans 14 amino acids. V was trimmed by 4 bases and J by 7 bases, leaving 18 bases between them. DNA of the CDR3: TGCGCCAGCAGCGGCGGAGGTGCGGTCAGGGAGCAGTACTTC. Protein: CASSGGGAVREQYF.

This clonotype was counted many times. This chain links TRBV11-3 with TRBJ2-3; TRBD2 is a possible D gene (6 bases). The CDR3 covers 13 residues. In germline, CDR1 is SGHNT, CDR2 YENEEA. Trimming took 5 bases from V and 6 from J, leaving 12 bases between them. The CDR3 DNA follows: TGTGCCAGCAGCCCCCGGGGGTTGGATACGCAGTATTTT. As protein: CASSPRGLDTQYF.

The table lists this clonotype with a few counts. This may be a read error: a much more frequent sequence differs by one nucleotide. The CDR3 spells CASRGRGLADNTWELFF. The CDR3 DNA sequence: TGTGCCAGCAGGGGGAGGGGACTAGCGGATAACACCTGGGAGCTGTTTTTT. This chain links TRBV28 with TRBJ2-2; 11 nucleotides align to TRBD2. The CDR3 has 17 amino acids. Germline V CDR1 and CDR2: MDHEN, SYDVKM.

This clonotype was detected many times. The V call is TRBV12-3 or TRBV12-4, the J call TRBJ2-1; the D is unclear. V was pared by 1 base and J by 9 bases, with 16 bases between. The CDR3 loop spans 15 amino acids. The chain's CDR3 is CASSLGLGPTGEQFF. Written as DNA, the CDR3 is TGTGCCAGCAGTTTAGGGTTAGGGCCTACTGGTGAGCAGTTCTTC.

This clonotype was observed at least ten times. This rearrangement joins TRBV5-1 to TRBJ2-5, with a tentative D call TRBD1 (6 bases). Germline CDR1 SGHRS, CDR2 YFSETQ. V was clipped by 1 base and J by 4 bases, with 14 bases between them. The CDR3 has 15 residues. The CDR3 nucleotides read TGCGCCAGCAGCTTGACCAGGGGATGGGGAGAGACCCAGTACTTC. This encodes CASSLTRGWGETQYF.

This clonotype ranks as medium-sized (0.01 to 0.1%). The chain links TRBV19 to TRBJ2-5, with TRBD2 matching over 10 bases. V shed 3 bases and J 6 bases; nucleotides not matched to a gene: 19. The CDR3 runs 19 residues. Germline CDR1 and CDR2: LNHDA and SQIVND (reference sequence). Here the CDR3 reads CASSIDSSGAGLAEKTQYF. CDR3 nucleotide sequence: TGTGCCAGTAGTATTGATAGTTCTGGAGCCGGACTAGCGGAAAAGACCCAGTACTTC.

The chain combines TRBV7-9 with TRBJ2-6, with unresolved D. V was shortened by 3 bases and J by 3 bases, with 15 bases between the two germline ends. Germline values: CDR1 SEHNR, CDR2 FQNEAQ (reference sequence). This CDR3 spans 17 amino acids. CDR3 sequence: CASSFSRRPGGANVLTF. Written as DNA, the CDR3 is TGTGCCAGCAGCTTTAGCCGGAGACCGGGTGGGGCCAACGTCCTGACTTTC.

This clonotype appeared a single time. CDR3 bases: TGTGCCAGCAGGAAGGTGGCTGCGGGAGGGTACACCGGGGAGCTGTTTTTT. The encoded protein is CASRKVAAGGYTGELFF. The gene calls are TRBV6-1 and TRBJ2-2; 9 bases agree with TRBD2. The CDR3 totals 17 residues. Unmatched junction bases numbered 11, after V lost 6 bases and J lost 3 bases. Per germline, CDR1 MNHNS and CDR2 SASEGT.

The table lists this clonotype with many counts. An end of the junction differs from the germline gene, which may be a read error. This chain uses TRBV28 with TRBJ2-3; TRBD1 matches at 8 bases. From germline, CDR1 is MDHEN and CDR2 SYDVKM. The CDR3 covers 16 residues. The CDR3 nucleotides are TGTGTCAGCAGCGAACCGGGACAGGACCTCACAGATACGCAGTATTTT. Translated: CVSSEPGQDLTDTQYF.

V gene TRBV7-3 combines with J gene TRBJ2-3, with 10 bases matching TRBD1. Germline CDR1 and CDR2: SGHTA and FQGTGA. V shed 2 bases and J 1 base; nucleotides not matched to a gene: 3. This CDR3 has 16 amino acids. The CDR3 loop reads CASSLAGTGGTDTQYF. Written as DNA, the CDR3 is TGTGCCAGCAGCTTAGCCGGGACAGGGGGCACAGATACGCAGTATTTT.

The chain has TRBV11-2 and TRBJ2-3; 7 nucleotides align to TRBD2. The CDR3 consists of 16 residues. Germline-derived CDR1 and CDR2 are SGHAT and FQNNGV. V gave up 3 bases and J gave up 3 bases; unmatched junction bases: 9. CDR3 nucleotide sequence: TGTGCCAGCAGCTTCAGTACCTGGGGAGGGACAGATACGCAGTATTTT. Protein sequence: CASSFSTWGGTDTQYF.

The chain carries TRBV9 and TRBJ2-3, with D possibly matching TRBD1 (6 bases). The CDR3 contains 14 residues. V was cut by 0 bases and J by 3 bases, with 8 bases left in between. CDR1 is SGDLS and CDR2 is YYNGEE in the germline V gene. CDR3: CASSVGTATDTQYF. The CDR3 region has the DNA TGTGCCAGCAGCGTAGGGACAGCTACAGATACGCAGTATTTT.

The V gene is TRBV7-6, the J gene TRBJ2-1; D is unclear. This CDR3 contains 14 residues. Between the trimmed V and J ends, which lost 4 bases and 7 bases, there was a span of 14 bases. CDR1 SGHVS and CDR2 FNYEAQ come from the germline V gene. This CDR3 reads CASSSLGFQNEQFF. CDR3 DNA: TGTGCCAGCAGCTCCCTAGGATTCCAGAATGAGCAGTTCTTC.

This clonotype was seen a few times. A far larger clone is only one base removed, so a read error is likely. This rearrangement joins TRBV6-2 or TRBV6-3 to TRBJ1-1, with 7 bases lining up with TRBD1. This CDR3 region has 12 residues. J gave up 12 bases and V 5 bases, and 9 bases lay outside the gene matches. The germline CDR1 and CDR2 sequences are MNHEY and SVGEGT. The DNA of the CDR3 is TGTGCCAGCAGTCGACAGGGTTTGGCATCTTTCTTT. Amino acid sequence: CASSRQGLASFF.

This clonotype was seen at least ten times. V and J are TRBV2 and TRBJ1-5; 9 bases are a match to TRBD1. J gave up 8 bases and V 7 bases, and 9 bases lay outside the gene matches. The CDR3 spans 14 residues. CDR1 and CDR2 (germline): SNHLY, FYNNEI. CDR3 residues: CASTGTGQEKPQHF. CDR3 in DNA: TGTGCCAGCACCGGGACAGGGCAGGAGAAGCCCCAGCATTTT.

This clonotype was seen only once. The chain has TRBV11-2 and TRBJ2-7; D gene ambiguous. V lost 3 bases to trimming and J lost 2 bases, with 14 bases between them. The CDR3 contains 15 residues. Germline values: CDR1 SGHAT, CDR2 FQNNGV. The CDR3, as DNA: TGTGCCAGCAGCTTGGCCCCGGCACAAACCTACGAGCAGTACTTC. Amino acids: CASSLAPAQTYEQYF.

There are many counts of this clonotype. In this CDR3 the conserved last residue, phenylalanine or tryptophan, is missing, so a read error is likely. The chain employs TRBV7-3 and TRBJ2-5, with TRBD2 matching 10 bases. The germline CDR1 and CDR2 sequences are SGHTA and FQGTGA. CDR3 length equals 15 residues. J gave up 2 bases and V 5 bases, and 5 bases lay outside the gene matches. The CDR3, as DNA: TGTGCCAGCAGCGAGGGACTAGCGAAACAAGAGACCCAGTACTCC. This encodes CASSEGLAKQETQYS.

The chain employs TRBV10-3 and TRBJ1-6, with 12 bases that match TRBD1. There are 14 residues in the CDR3. The germline CDR1 and CDR2 sequences are ENHRY and SYGVKD. CDR3 in DNA: TGTGAAATCAGTACGGGACAGGGGGCCTCACCCCTCCACTTT. This codes for CEISTGQGASPLHF.

The CDR3: CASSPKASGFGGDTQYF. Here the CDR3 DNA reads TGCGCCAGCAGTCCAAAAGCTAGCGGATTCGGAGGGGATACGCAGTATTTT. The rearrangement uses TRBV4-3 and TRBJ2-3, with 7 bases identical to TRBD2. The CDR3 is 17 residues long. The J segment lost 6 bases and the V segment lost 6 bases, leaving 18 bases of the junction unmatched. Germline V CDR1 and CDR2: LGHNA, YSLEER.

This clonotype is termed medium-sized. The chain is built from TRBV28 and TRBJ2-1, with D perhaps TRBD1 (6 bases). V was pared by 8 bases and J by 0 bases, with 23 bases between. The CDR3 is made up of 18 amino acids. The V gene's germline CDR1 is MDHEN and CDR2 SYDVKM. CDR3 DNA: TGTGCCAGCGGAACACCCACGGGACACCGAAGCTCCTACAATGAGCAGTTCTTC. Translated, it gives CASGTPTGHRSSYNEQFF.

About this clonotype: The likely explanation is a read error, given a far larger clone one base away. This rearrangement joins TRBV6-9 to TRBJ2-7; either TRBD1 or TRBD2 may supply D (6 bases each). The CDR3 extends over 15 amino acids. Germline CDR1 and CDR2: MNHGY and SVAAGI. The V end lost 5 bases, the J end lost 5 bases, and 19 bases lay between the germline ends. The CDR3 region has the DNA TGTGCCAGCAGTAGCAATTACAGGGAGGTTAACGAGCAGTACTTC. This encodes CASSSNYREVNEQYF.